Sequencing of this T cell receptor beta chain was carried out in a study of cytomegalovirus exposure and HLA in healthy donors. Study overall: Early on, a data release was issued that held 80 million to 90 million unique TCRs from HLA-typed donors.

Germline V gene sequence: CDR1 SGHNT, CDR2 YENEEA. Trimming shortened V by 8 bases and J by 6 bases, and 7 bases separated the two germline ends. This CDR3 is built from 11 residues. PCR was performed using 60 Vbeta and 13 Jbeta primers. Profiled with immunoSEQ multiplex PCR; TCRdb holds only in-frame clones, not every one. The sample lists roughly 220,000 clones; around 85% were seen once. What was sequenced was PBMCs. V is TRBV11-3 and J is TRBJ2-2; no clear D. This sequence was found in a man in his fifties or sixties in good health and CMV-seronegative. The CDR3, as DNA: TGTGCCAGCTCCTACTCCGGGGAGCTGTTTTTT. Residues: CASSYSGELFF.